This entry describes one TCR beta chain. Profiling relied on immunoSEQ multiplex PCR, and the TCRdb table lists in-frame clones only, not all of them. The sample yields under 200,000 clones, more than 70% seen once. This entry belongs to a study of blood T cell repertoires in COVID-19. V gave up 6 bases and J gave up 4 bases; unmatched junction bases: 4. Germline V gives CDR1 SGHVS, CDR2 FQNEAQ. The CDR3 covers 13 residues. The chain employs TRBV7-8 and TRBJ1-2; 8 nucleotides align to TRBD1. The specimen sequenced was peripheral blood. The sequence derives from a man between 40 and 49 years old with active or convalescent COVID-19. The CDR3 nucleotides read TGTGCCAGCAGTCATGGACAGGGCTATGGCTACACCTTC. Translating gives CASSHGQGYGYTF.